The 6 T cell receptor beta chains given below trace back to one sample, sequenced in a study of cytomegalovirus exposure and HLA in healthy donors. PCR amplification relied on 60 Vbeta primers (plus 13 Jbeta primers). TCRdb's table, derived via immunoSEQ multiplex PCR, lists solely in-frame clones and lacks some. The table records 150,000 to 200,000 clones, 60% to 80% of them present only once. Material: PBMCs. The receptor set was obtained from a woman aged 40 to 50 in good health and CMV-seronegative.

This chain connects TRBV19 to TRBJ1-3, with 9 positions matching TRBD1. CDR3 length equals 17 residues. Germline trimming cut 7 bases from V and 3 bases from J; bases unmatched to any gene: 13. Germline CDR1 reads LNHDA; CDR2 reads SQIVND (reference sequence). The CDR3 here is CASKPLTGGGLGNTIYF. The CDR3 DNA follows: TGTGCCAGTAAACCCTTGACAGGGGGAGGCCTTGGAAACACCATATATTTT.

The J gene is TRBJ1-4, the V gene TRBV28; a weak D match, TRBD1 (5 bases). Germline assignment: CDR1 MDHEN and CDR2 SYDVKM. This CDR3 spans 13 amino acids. Trimming pared 2 bases from V and 10 bases from J, leaving 11 bases between. CDR3: CASSLGGAAKLFF. Written as DNA, the CDR3 is TGTGCCAGCAGTTTAGGCGGGGCAGCAAAACTGTTTTTT.

The chain joins TRBV28 to TRBJ1-4; D unresolved. V shed 11 bases and J shed 6 bases, with 31 bases lying between them. Germline V gives CDR1 MDHEN, CDR2 SYDVKM. The CDR3 has 18 amino acids. CDR3 sequence reads: CAARRTVPLKRRDEKLFF. The DNA for the CDR3 is TGTGCCGCCCGAAGAACCGTGCCACTTAAGCGGAGGGATGAAAAACTGTTTTTT.

This chain connects TRBV19 to TRBJ2-7, with 12 bases identical to TRBD2. The germline CDR1 and CDR2 sequences are LNHDA and SQIVND (reference sequence). This CDR3 contains 16 residues. Trimming cost V 4 bases and J 3 bases; bases outside gene matches: 7. Here the CDR3 reads CASSTSSGRALYEQYF. The CDR3 DNA is TGTGCCAGTAGTACCTCTAGCGGGAGGGCCCTCTACGAGCAGTACTTC.

J is TRBJ1-5 and V is TRBV19, with a weak D call TRBD1 (5 bases). Per germline, CDR1 LNHDA and CDR2 SQIVND (reference sequence). CDR3 size: 12 residues. V gave up 9 bases and J gave up 3 bases, with 9 bases separating them. The CDR3 DNA follows: TGTGCCAGCCGGGACTCCAATCAGCCCCAGCATTTT. Its protein is CASRDSNQPQHF.

The chain employs TRBV21-1 and TRBJ2-7; the table's D call TRBD2 went unverified against the DNA. TRBV21-1 is a recognized pseudogene. The CDR3 totals 18 residues. The CDR3 nucleotides read TGTGCCAGCAGCAAAGACACCCGGGGTAGCGGGGAGGCCTACGAGCAGTACTTC. Its translation is CASSKDTRGSGEAYEQYF.